This T cell receptor beta chain was retrieved from a study of T cell repertoires in cytomegalovirus infection. The wider study: In the study, CMV epitopes included recently identified HLA-C-restricted and well-studied HLA-B-restricted ones. Public signatures in TCR beta pointed to CMV infection and matching HLA type.

Trimming removed 6 bases at V and 10 bases at J, with 24 bases between. Germline V gene data show CDR1 as MNHEY and CDR2 as SMNVEV (reference sequence). The CDR3 extends over 15 amino acids. General study points: HLA-C-restricted CMV-specific TCR beta clonotypes prevailed in the ex vivo response.

Concerning this clonotype itself: The antigen remains undetermined.

Each CDR3 protein gets one entry after TCRdb re-called the reads with MiXCR. The sample includes approximately 770,000 distinct CDR3 sequences, about 29% of them seen just once. This material consisted of cultured CD8+ T cells from PBMCs, taken from culture after CMV antigen stimulation. The rearrangement links TRBV27 to TRBJ1-1; weak D call: TRBD1 (5 bases). The clonotype comes from a human donor in good health (CMV status not recorded). Some clones in this sample may be carry-over from other donors' samples. CDR3 loop: CASRPPMGDLGLAFF. CDR3 DNA sequence: TGTGCCAGCAGGCCACCAATGGGGGACTTAGGGCTAGCTTTCTTT.